These 8 T cell receptor beta chains were all obtained from the same sample, sequenced in a study of blood T cell repertoires in COVID-19. Produced via immunoSEQ multiplex PCR; TCRdb's table is partial and in-frame only. This sample has 150,000 to 200,000 clones, with about nine tenths found just once. The sequencing sample was made of PBMCs or T cells enriched from blood (not recorded which). These TCRs come from a woman aged 18-30 years who had recovered from COVID-19.

This rearrangement joins TRBV7-3 to TRBJ2-3, with D perhaps TRBD2 (5 bases). V was clipped by 4 bases and J by 0 bases, with 8 bases between them. Germline V CDR1 and CDR2: SGHTA, FQGTGA. This CDR3 contains 14 residues. CDR3 in DNA: TGTGCCAGCAGCTCCCAGCGGAGCACAGATACGCAGTATTTT. Its protein product is CASSSQRSTDTQYF.

The V call is TRBV3-1 (or the pseudogene TRBV3-2), the J call TRBJ1-3; a weak D match, TRBD1 (5 bases). V lost 3 bases and J lost 0, with 9 bases in between. This CDR3 contains 15 residues. Germline assignment: CDR1 LGHDT and CDR2 YNNKEL (reference sequence). The CDR3 loop reads CASSHNGGSGNTIYF. Written as DNA, the CDR3 is TGTGCCAGCAGCCACAACGGGGGCTCTGGAAACACCATATATTTT.

The J gene is TRBJ1-5, the V gene TRBV2; TRBD1 aligns across 9 bases. Germline CDR1 reads SNHLY; CDR2 reads FYNNEI. J was trimmed by 7 bases and V by 6 bases; bases with no gene match: 7. This CDR3 contains 14 residues. The CDR3 loop is CASSGTGGRQPQHF. The CDR3 DNA reads as TGTGCCAGCAGCGGAACAGGGGGCCGGCAGCCCCAGCATTTT.

CDR3 region: CASSLSAGPSPLHF. CDR3 nucleotides: TGTGCCAGCAGTTTAAGCGCGGGGCCTTCACCCCTCCACTTT. The J gene is TRBJ1-6, the V gene TRBV27; the D gene is possibly TRBD1 (5 bases). The length of the CDR3 is 14 residues. Germline CDR1 reads MNHEY; CDR2 reads SMNVEV (reference sequence). The germline V and J ends were trimmed by 2 bases and 9 bases, with 11 bases remaining between them.

This chain uses TRBV7-9 with TRBJ2-2; 12 nucleotides agree with TRBD2. From germline, CDR1 is SEHNR and CDR2 FQNEAQ (reference sequence). Germline trimming cut 5 bases from V and 6 bases from J; bases unmatched to any gene: 4. The CDR3 spans 15 residues. This chain's CDR3 is CASSTSSGRAGELFF. CDR3 DNA: TGTGCCAGCAGCACCTCTAGCGGGAGGGCCGGGGAGCTGTTTTTT.

The CDR3 DNA reads as TGTGCCATTAGACTACCGGGACTAGCGGGAGGGAACGAGCAGTTCTTC. It codes for CAIRLPGLAGGNEQFF. The chain uses TRBV10-3 and TRBJ2-1; 16 bases agree with TRBD2. From germline, CDR1 is ENHRY and CDR2 SYGVKD. J was trimmed by 10 bases and V by 9 bases; bases with no gene match: 12. The CDR3 is made up of 16 amino acids.

V is TRBV6-5 and J is TRBJ1-5; D remains ambiguous. The V gene's germline CDR1 is MNHEY and CDR2 SVGAGI. V was clipped by 6 bases and J by 4 bases, with 13 bases between them. The CDR3 consists of 14 residues. The CDR3 nucleotides are TGTGCCAGCAGCATAAGCTCGGGGAATCAGCCCCAGCATTTT. Its translation: CASSISSGNQPQHF.

The chain employs TRBV28 and TRBJ1-2; D unclear. Trimming shortened V by 2 bases and J by 3 bases, and 16 bases separated the two germline ends. Germline CDR1 is MDHEN and CDR2 is SYDVKM. The CDR3 loop spans 16 amino acids. CDR3 DNA sequence: TGTGCCAGCAGTTTAGAGGGTTGGCCGGAACACTATGGCTACACCTTC. It encodes CASSLEGWPEHYGYTF.